This TCR beta chain was recovered during a study of cytomegalovirus exposure and HLA in healthy donors. Study-wide results and caveats: The study found most TCR sequences rare, yet found some public TCRs in many donors. Earlier analysis found most TCR beta V segments productive about 87% or about 30% of the time. The authors considered a cluster of highly shared sequence variants likely to be a sequencing artifact.

CDR1 is SGHDT and CDR2 is YYEEEE in the germline V gene. The CDR3 extends over 12 amino acids. V lost 4 bases to trimming and J lost 7 bases, with 12 bases between them. Remarks on this clone: Its target is unknown.

Amplification used 60 Vbeta primers and 13 Jbeta primers. Assay: immunoSEQ multiplex PCR; the TCRdb copy retains only in-frame clones and omits some. The sample data list approximately 150,000 clones. The V and J genes are TRBV5-6 and TRBJ2-7; possibly TRBD1 for D (6 bases). The sample taken for sequencing was PBMCs. This receptor was obtained from a male donor in good health and CMV-seronegative. CDR3 coding DNA: TGTGCCAGCAGCCGGGACATCGAGGAGCAGTACTTC. It translates to CASSRDIEEQYF.